This T cell receptor (beta chain) was captured in a study of T cell repertoires in cytomegalovirus infection. This clonotype was observed a single time. TCRdb ran MiXCR on the reads and lists one entry per CDR3 protein. The sample lists roughly 180,000 distinct CDR3 sequences, roughly 27% occurring once. The TCR originated in a human donor in good health (CMV status not recorded). Some clones in this sample may be carry-over from other donors' samples. Material for sequencing was PBMCs.

CDR3 protein: CASSSPAGYGYTF. CDR3 DNA sequence: TGTGCCAGCAGCTCCCCCGCAGGTTATGGCTACACCTTC. The rearrangement links TRBV7-6 to TRBJ1-2, with unresolved D. The CDR3 consists of 13 residues. The germline CDR1 and CDR2 sequences are SGHVS and FNYEAQ. V dropped 4 bases and J dropped 5 bases, with 11 bases sitting between them.